Following are 30 T cell receptor beta chains from one sample sequenced in a study of T cell responses to AZD1222 COVID-19 vaccine. The repertoire was sequenced with immunoSEQ multiplex PCR; TCRdb's copy has only in-frame clones and lacks some. The profile covers over 100,000 clones, with about 93% appearing a single time and about 5% taken by the ten largest. The material was peripheral blood, obtained on day 0 of AZD1222 vaccination. The receptor source for this set is an adult in good health.

As concerns this clone: The junction does not match germline at one end; this may be a read error. The chain carries TRBV7-2 and TRBJ1-1; tentative D call: TRBD1 (5 bases). Germline CDR1 and CDR2: SGHTA and FQGNSA. CDR3 size: 14 residues. The CDR3 spells CASNLGAENTEAFF. In DNA form, the CDR3 reads TGTGCCAGCAACTTAGGGGCCGAGAACACTGAAGCTTTCTTT.

The DNA of the CDR3 is TGCGCCAGCAGTGTGGGGATCTCCTACGAGCAGTACTTC. Its protein product is CASSVGISYEQYF. The gene calls are TRBV10-1 and TRBJ2-7; D gene ambiguous. The CDR3 contains 13 residues. Germline V CDR1 and CDR2: WNHNN, SYGVQD (reference sequence). The germline V and J ends were trimmed by 4 bases and 0 bases, with 7 bases remaining between them.

V and J are TRBV30 and TRBJ1-2; D not resolved. The germline CDR1 and CDR2 sequences are GTSNPN and SVGIG (reference sequence). Trimming removed 0 bases from V and 8 bases from J, with 7 bases in between. This CDR3 is built from 11 residues. The chain's CDR3 is CAWSVREGYTF. The CDR3 region has the DNA TGTGCCTGGAGTGTACGGGAGGGCTACACCTTC.

This sequence joins TRBV5-4 and TRBJ2-1, with TRBD2 matching 12 bases. The CDR3 loop spans 15 amino acids. From germline, CDR1 is SGHNT and CDR2 YYREEE (reference sequence). V gave up 5 bases and J gave up 4 bases; unmatched junction bases: 4. The CDR3 coding sequence is TGTGCCAGCAGGTCGGGACTAGCGGGTTACAATGAGCAGTTCTTC. It specifies CASRSGLAGYNEQFF. Complete variable domain (other parts from reference TRBV5-4 and TRBJ2-1): ETGVTQSPTHLIKTRGQQVTLRCSSQSGHNTVSWYQQALGQGPQFIFQYYREEENGRGNFPPRFSGLQFPNYSSELNVNALELDDSALYLCASRSGLAGYNEQFFGPGTRLTVL.

The J gene is TRBJ2-3, the V gene TRBV9; D is undetermined. V lost 0 bases and J lost 5, with 7 bases in between. Per germline, CDR1 SGDLS and CDR2 YYNGEE. The CDR3 is made up of 13 amino acids. In nucleotides, the CDR3 is TGTGCCAGCAGCGTAGCTACGGGAGATACGCAGTATTTT. Its protein is CASSVATGDTQYF.

The chain is built from TRBV5-1 and TRBJ2-4, with 13 bases aligning to TRBD2. This CDR3 has 14 residues. CDR1 is SGHRS and CDR2 is YFSETQ in the germline V gene. With V trimmed by 3 bases and J by 16 bases, 10 bases remained unmatched. CDR3 sequence (DNA): TGCGCCAGCAGCTCGGGGACTAGCGGGAAGGTTCGATACTTC. Protein product: CASSSGTSGKVRYF.

This clone was seen once. V usage is TRBV27 and J usage is TRBJ2-1, with 13 bases matching TRBD2. The CDR3 runs 16 residues. Germline V lookup: CDR1 MNHEY, CDR2 SMNVEV (reference sequence). The V gene end was trimmed by 3 bases and the J gene end by 5 bases; junction bases not matched to a gene: 4. CDR3 bases: TGTGCCAGCAGTTTGGATGGACTAGCGGGGGACAATGAGCAGTTCTTC. It encodes CASSLDGLAGDNEQFF.

The V gene is TRBV6-4, the J gene TRBJ1-4, with D hard to call. The CDR3 length is 18 residues. Germline assignment: CDR1 MRHNA and CDR2 SNTAGT. V lost 3 bases and J 0 bases, leaving 17 bases between the germline ends. CDR3 DNA: TGTGCCAGCAGTGAACTCGGGGTCCGCTGGGCAACTAATGAAAAACTGTTTTTT. Protein product: CASSELGVRWATNEKLFF.

The V gene is TRBV23-1, the J gene TRBJ2-3, with D possibly matching TRBD1 (5 bases). TRBV23-1 is labeled an ORF, and its function is uncertain. The CDR3 consists of 13 residues. The V end was cut by 3 bases, the J end by 2 bases, with 6 bases between. CDR3 DNA sequence: TGCGCCAGCAGTCACAGGGACACAGATACGCAGTATTTT. Translated: CASSHRDTDTQYF.

The chain carries TRBV24-1 and TRBJ2-2; possible D gene TRBD1, 6 bases. In germline, CDR1 is KGHDR, CDR2 SFDVKD. V lost 2 bases and J lost 4, with 19 bases in between. The CDR3 length is 18 residues. DNA for the CDR3: TGTGCCACCAGTGATTCGACCTTCAGGGGCGCCGCCACCGGGGAGCTGTTTTTT. It translates to CATSDSTFRGAATGELFF.

The genes are TRBV6-6 and TRBJ2-1; D unclear. V lost 0 bases and J lost 0, with 3 bases in between. This CDR3 is 14 amino acids long. Germline V gene lookup returns CDR1 MNHNY and CDR2 SVGAGI (reference sequence). The CDR3 bases are TGTGCCAGCAGTTACTCTGGCTCCTACAATGAGCAGTTCTTC. This codes for CASSYSGSYNEQFF.

V is TRBV2 and J is TRBJ2-3; 9 bases fit TRBD2. V was clipped by 9 bases and J by 5 bases; unmatched bases: 6. Germline CDR1 reads SNHLY; CDR2 reads FYNNEI. CDR3 size: 13 residues. The CDR3 loop reads CASAGGAVDTQYF. Written as DNA, the CDR3 is TGTGCCAGTGCGGGAGGGGCTGTAGATACGCAGTATTTT.

The V call is TRBV2, the J call TRBJ2-6, with D possibly being TRBD2 (5 bases). This CDR3 is 15 amino acids long. Germline CDR1 and CDR2: SNHLY and FYNNEI. V was clipped by 3 bases and J by 4 bases, with 10 bases between them. CDR3 loop: CASSEGARGANVLTF. The CDR3 DNA reads TGTGCCAGCAGTGAGGGAGCAAGGGGGGCCAACGTCCTGACTTTC.

The chain combines TRBV10-3 with TRBJ1-1; a weak D match, TRBD1 (6 bases). There are 15 residues in the CDR3. CDR1 ENHRY and CDR2 SYGVKD come from the germline V gene. The V and J ends lost 3 bases and 4 bases respectively, with 15 bases between them. The CDR3 nucleotides are TGTGCCATCAGTGATGCAGGGGCGCGGGGCACTGAAGCTTTCTTT. Its translation is CAISDAGARGTEAFF.

The genes are TRBV3-1 (or the pseudogene TRBV3-2) and TRBJ2-1; 9 nucleotides match TRBD2. The CDR3 length is 14 residues. The junction had 6 bases not matched to a gene; V was cut back by 4 bases and J by 8 bases. The V gene's germline CDR1 is LGHDT and CDR2 YNNKEL (reference sequence). This chain's CDR3 is CASSPRSGGDEQFF. As DNA, the CDR3 is TGTGCCAGCAGCCCTCGTAGCGGGGGCGATGAGCAGTTCTTC.

The chain links TRBV5-1 to TRBJ2-1, with TRBD2 identical over 11 bases. Germline V CDR1 and CDR2: SGHRS, YFSETQ. There are 15 residues in the CDR3. After removal of 0 bases from V and 10 bases from J, the junction contained 6 bases not matched to a gene. The CDR3, as DNA: TGCGCCAGCAGCTTGGTAGCGGGAGGGCCACCCGAGCAGTTCTTC. It encodes CASSLVAGGPPEQFF.

V usage is TRBV2 and J usage is TRBJ2-5; TRBD2 aligns across 13 bases. CDR3 length: 18 amino acids. Germline V gives CDR1 SNHLY, CDR2 FYNNEI. V dropped 8 bases and J dropped 3; count of bases not matched to a gene: 15. The CDR3 spells CASATSGRPIFTEETQYF. Written as DNA, the CDR3 is TGTGCCAGCGCGACTAGCGGGAGGCCAATCTTCACTGAAGAGACCCAGTACTTC.

The genes are TRBV4-2 and TRBJ1-6; no firm D call. Germline values: CDR1 LGHNA, CDR2 YNFKEQ. Trimming stripped 3 bases from V and 6 bases from J, with 12 bases between. CDR3 size: 15 residues. The CDR3 DNA is TGTGCCAGCAGCCAGAGGGCGACGATTAATTCACCCCTCCACTTT. Translated, it gives CASSQRATINSPLHF.

This clone has only one observation. The V and J genes are TRBV19 and TRBJ2-1; D remains unclear. The CDR3 totals 16 residues. V gave up 3 bases and J gave up 7 bases, with 19 bases separating them. Germline CDR1 reads LNHDA; CDR2 reads SQIVND (reference sequence). The CDR3 reads CASSIITLQGKNEQFF. The CDR3 DNA is TGTGCCAGTAGTATCATTACACTACAAGGGAAAAATGAGCAGTTCTTC.

CDR3 region: CASKRGRTAYGYTF. In nucleotides, the CDR3 is TGTGCCAGCAAAAGGGGGAGGACGGCGTATGGCTACACCTTC. The J gene is TRBJ1-2, the V gene TRBV6-5, with a weak D call TRBD1 (6 bases). V dropped 7 bases and J dropped 5 bases, with 17 bases sitting between them. Germline V gene sequence: CDR1 MNHEY, CDR2 SVGAGI. The CDR3 is 14 amino acids.

The V gene is TRBV23-1, the J gene TRBJ2-5; maybe TRBD1 (5 bases). TRBV23-1 is given ORF status, its function remaining uncertain. V lost 0 bases and J lost 5, with 10 bases in between. The CDR3 sequence is 14 residues long. Written as DNA, the CDR3 is TGCGCCAGCAGTCAATCGAGCAGGGTGGAGACCCAGTACTTC. Translated, it gives CASSQSSRVETQYF.

In this sample, this clone turned up a few times. V and J are TRBV5-1 and TRBJ2-2; D is unclear. The CDR3 has 14 residues. V was cut by 4 bases and J by 6 bases, with 13 bases left in between. Germline V gene lookup returns CDR1 SGHRS and CDR2 YFSETQ. The CDR3 bases are TGCGCCAGCAGCCCCGGACGGTTCTCCGGGGAGCTGTTTTTT. This translates into CASSPGRFSGELFF.

This chain connects TRBV18 to TRBJ2-7; 10 nucleotides match TRBD2. Per the germline V gene, CDR1 is KGHSH and CDR2 is LQKENI. The CDR3 sequence is 18 residues long. The V segment lost 3 bases and the J segment 2 bases; nucleotides outside the gene matches: 13. CDR3 coding DNA: TGTGCCAGCTCACCCCCCCGGAGAGCGGGAGGGGGGACCTACGAGCAGTACTTC. It yields the protein CASSPPRRAGGGTYEQYF.

The CDR3: CASSPGVSRTGGSGSPLHF. The CDR3 DNA is TGTGCCAGCAGCCCAGGGGTCAGTAGGACAGGGGGCTCCGGATCACCCCTCCACTTT. This chain links TRBV7-2 with TRBJ1-6; 11 nucleotides align to TRBD1. The CDR3 is 19 amino acids. Losses at the gene ends were 5 bases for V and 10 bases for J; bases not matched to a gene: 19. Germline loops: CDR1 SGHTA, CDR2 FQGNSA.

The chain combines TRBV2 with TRBJ1-2; D call uncertain. This CDR3 has 10 residues. With 9 bases removed from V and 6 bases from J, the gap between germline ends came to 8 bases. The germline V gene encodes CDR1 SNHLY and CDR2 FYNNEI. CDR3 amino acids: CARSRDGYTF. The CDR3 nucleotides read TGTGCCAGGTCTCGGGATGGCTACACCTTC.

V gene TRBV6-6 combines with J gene TRBJ2-2; 8 bases align to TRBD2. This CDR3 is 17 amino acids long. From germline, CDR1 is MNHNY and CDR2 SVGAGI (reference sequence). Trimming cost V 5 bases and J 0 bases; bases outside gene matches: 8. Written as DNA, the CDR3 is TGTGCCAGCAGTCCCCAACTAGCGGCAGCGAACACCGGGGAGCTGTTTTTT. It codes for CASSPQLAAANTGELFF.

The V and J genes are TRBV5-1 and TRBJ2-7; D is possibly TRBD1 (6 bases). The CDR3 extends over 19 amino acids. CDR1 is SGHRS and CDR2 is YFSETQ in the germline V gene. Trimming removed 0 bases at V and 3 bases at J, with 25 bases between. The CDR3 DNA reads TGCGCCAGCAGCTTGGAACGGGGCAGGGGAAATTCTATGAGCTACGAGCAGTACTTC. This translates into CASSLERGRGNSMSYEQYF.

The chain joins TRBV4-2 to TRBJ2-3; TRBD2 is a possible D gene (5 bases). This CDR3 comprises 18 residues. Germline assignment: CDR1 LGHNA and CDR2 YNFKEQ. The V end was cut by 0 bases, the J end by 5 bases, with 21 bases between. The DNA for the CDR3 is TGTGCCAGCAGCCAAGACCCAGGAGCGGACGGACCTGTAGATACGCAGTATTTT. This gives the protein CASSQDPGADGPVDTQYF.

The rearrangement links TRBV24-1 to TRBJ2-6; perhaps TRBD1 as D (5 bases). The CDR3 totals 16 residues. Trimming removed 6 bases from V and 0 bases from J, with 11 bases in between. The germline gives CDR1 KGHDR, CDR2 SFDVKD. The DNA for the CDR3 is TGTGCCACCAGTCCACTTAGGGGCTCTGGGGCCAACGTCCTGACTTTC. It is translated as CATSPLRGSGANVLTF.

The V gene is TRBV30, the J gene TRBJ2-4; D is possibly TRBD2 (7 bases). Germline CDR1 is GTSNPN and CDR2 is SVGIG (reference sequence). This CDR3 region has 17 residues. The V end was cut by 0 bases, the J end by 0 bases, with 15 bases between. Here the CDR3 DNA reads TGTGCCTGGAGTGTACGGGGGGCTGTACTAGCCAAAAACATTCAGTACTTC. Its translation is CAWSVRGAVLAKNIQYF.